These 22 T cell receptor beta chains originate from one sample sequenced in a study of early T cells in non-severe SARS-CoV-2 infection. TCRdb re-called the 5' RACE reads with MiXCR, one entry per CDR3 protein. The sample has around 60,000 distinct CDR3 sequences, under 15% seen once. Sequences were obtained from whole blood. The receptors derive from an adult who was a healthcare worker with PCR-confirmed SARS-CoV-2 infection or an uninfected control (not recorded which).

This clonotype occurred many times. The V and J genes are TRBV11-3 and TRBJ1-1; possible D gene TRBD1, 6 bases. Germline V lookup: CDR1 SGHNT, CDR2 YENEEA. V lost 5 bases, J lost 3 bases, and 10 bases lay in between. The CDR3 sequence is 13 residues long. The chain's CDR3 is CASSLNRDTEAFF. The DNA of the CDR3 is TGTGCCAGCAGCCTAAACAGGGACACTGAAGCTTTCTTT.

This clonotype was detected only a few times. The V and J genes are TRBV20-1 and TRBJ2-3, with TRBD2 as a possible D gene (5 bases). The CDR3 is 12 amino acids. Trimming removed 6 bases from V and 0 bases from J, with 7 bases in between. CDR1 and CDR2 from the germline V gene are DFQATT and SNEGSKA (reference sequence). The CDR3 loop is CSARTSTDTQYF. The CDR3 DNA is TGCAGTGCGCGGACTAGCACAGATACGCAGTATTTT.

This clonotype was seen ten or more times. CDR3 sequence reads: CASSPRGAEVDTQYF. The CDR3 DNA sequence: TGTGCCAGCAGCCCCCGGGGGGCCGAAGTAGATACGCAGTATTTT. The gene calls are TRBV7-2 and TRBJ2-3, with D maybe TRBD2 (7 bases). The length of the CDR3 is 15 residues. The germline V gene encodes CDR1 SGHTA and CDR2 FQGNSA. V was clipped by 5 bases and J by 5 bases, with 17 bases between them.

This clonotype has just a few counts. This chain uses TRBV20-1 with TRBJ2-3, with D tentatively TRBD2 (6 bases). CDR3 size: 13 residues. The ends were cut back, 5 bases at V and 1 base at J, with 10 bases in the middle. Per germline, CDR1 DFQATT and CDR2 SNEGSKA (reference sequence). The CDR3 sequence: CSAGVAGTDTQYF. The CDR3 region has the DNA TGCAGTGCTGGGGTAGCGGGCACAGATACGCAGTATTTT.

This clonotype was observed at least ten times. The gene calls are TRBV29-1 and TRBJ1-2; no clear D. CDR3 size: 12 residues. Trimming took 4 bases from V and 2 from J, leaving 8 bases between them. CDR1 SQVTM and CDR2 ANQGSEA come from the germline V gene. The DNA of the CDR3 is TGCAGCGTTGTGCAGAAGAACTATGGCTACACCTTC. Translated, it gives CSVVQKNYGYTF.

Many counts were recorded for this clonotype. V usage is TRBV6-6 and J usage is TRBJ2-3; no firm D call. Per the germline V gene, CDR1 is MNHNY and CDR2 is SVGAGI (reference sequence). V shed 2 bases and J shed 2 bases, with 8 bases lying between them. The CDR3 has 14 amino acids. The CDR3: CASSYLDLTDTQYF. The CDR3 nucleotides are TGTGCCAGCAGTTACCTCGACCTCACAGATACGCAGTATTTT.

The V and J genes are TRBV18 and TRBJ2-1; 8 bases line up with TRBD1. The CDR3 spans 15 residues. The germline V gene encodes CDR1 KGHSH and CDR2 LQKENI. V lost 5 bases and J lost 8; bases outside the gene matches: 11. This chain's CDR3 is CASSNRGPGGDEQFF. The CDR3 nucleotides read TGTGCCAGCTCAAACCGGGGCCCAGGGGGCGATGAGCAGTTCTTC.

CDR3 in DNA: TGTGCCAGCAGCGCCCTAGGGACAGGGGTGTTGGGCGAGCAGTACTTC. Protein product: CASSALGTGVLGEQYF. The chain links TRBV27 to TRBJ2-7, with TRBD1 matching over 10 bases. In germline, CDR1 is MNHEY, CDR2 SMNVEV (reference sequence). Trimming took 6 bases from V and 6 from J; bases not matched to a gene: 14. The CDR3 is 16 residues long.

This clonotype was counted at least ten times. As DNA, the CDR3 is TGTGCCAGCAGCTCAGCTCCGAGGGAGACCCAGTACTTC. Translating gives CASSSAPRETQYF. This chain joins TRBV7-2 and TRBJ2-5; D unclear. The ends were cut back, 4 bases at V and 5 bases at J, with 11 bases in the middle. CDR1 SGHTA and CDR2 FQGNSA come from the germline V gene. This CDR3 has 13 amino acids.

This clonotype showed up just a few times. The V gene is TRBV20-1, the J gene TRBJ2-3; TRBD2 matches 8 bases. Germline V gene data show CDR1 as DFQATT and CDR2 as SNEGSKA (reference sequence). With 6 bases clipped from V and 0 bases from J, the junction kept 8 bases outside the gene matches. CDR3 size: 15 residues. The CDR3 is CSAARGGSSTDTQYF. Written as DNA, the CDR3 is TGCAGTGCCGCCCGGGGGGGTTCCAGCACAGATACGCAGTATTTT.

This clonotype was found a few times. The gene calls are TRBV14 and TRBJ1-3, with D possibly being TRBD1 (5 bases). Trimming removed 6 bases from V and 0 bases from J, with 12 bases in between. Germline V gene sequence: CDR1 SGHDN, CDR2 FVKESK. CDR3 length equals 15 residues. Written as DNA, the CDR3 is TGTGCCAGCAGTCAACAGGTCTCCTCTGGAAACACCATATATTTT. This gives the protein CASSQQVSSGNTIYF.

This clonotype was counted at least ten times. The chain joins TRBV12-3 or TRBV12-4 to TRBJ2-1, with 10 bases matching TRBD2. V was pared by 3 bases and J by 2 bases, with 4 bases of the junction left unmatched. The CDR3 length is 16 residues. Here the CDR3 reads CASSFNSGGTYNEQFF. Written as DNA, the CDR3 is TGTGCCAGCAGTTTTAATAGCGGGGGGACCTACAATGAGCAGTTCTTC.

In its sample, this clonotype was seen a few times. V and J are TRBV7-2 and TRBJ2-7; D gene ambiguous. The CDR3 totals 13 residues. V lost 3 bases and J 0 bases, leaving 6 bases between the germline ends. Germline V gives CDR1 SGHTA, CDR2 FQGNSA. The CDR3 region is CASSFPSSYEQYF. For the CDR3, the DNA is TGTGCCAGCAGCTTCCCAAGCTCCTACGAGCAGTACTTC.

This sequence joins TRBV29-1 and TRBJ1-6; D unresolved. The ends were cut back, 6 bases at V and 14 bases at J, with 14 bases in the middle. In germline, CDR1 is SQVTM, CDR2 ANQGSEA. This CDR3 has 11 residues. The CDR3 loop is CSVSEAESLHF. The CDR3 coding sequence is TGCAGCGTAAGTGAGGCAGAGTCCCTCCACTTT. Full variable domain (rest looked up from reference TRBV29-1 and TRBJ1-6): SAVISQKPSRDICQRGTSLTIQCQVDSQVTMMFWYRQQPGQSLTLIATANQGSEATYESGFVIDKFPISRPNLTFSTLTVSNMSPEDSSIYLCSVSEAESLHFGNGTRLTVT.

V usage is TRBV5-1 and J usage is TRBJ1-5, with a possible D match to TRBD1 (6 bases). The CDR3 sequence is 15 residues long. Germline V lookup: CDR1 SGHRS, CDR2 YFSETQ. Trimming shortened V by 0 bases and J by 4 bases, and 11 bases separated the two germline ends. CDR3 amino acids: CASSLGPGANQPQHF. CDR3 DNA: TGCGCCAGCAGCTTGGGTCCAGGGGCAAATCAGCCCCAGCATTTT.

J is TRBJ1-1 and V is TRBV11-2; D not certain. The germline CDR1 and CDR2 sequences are SGHAT and FQNNGV. The ends were cut back, 1 base at V and 2 bases at J, with 14 bases in the middle. This CDR3 has 16 residues. CDR3 in amino acids: CASSLVGGPRNTEAFF. The CDR3 DNA reads TGTGCCAGCAGCTTAGTGGGCGGGCCGCGCAACACTGAAGCTTTCTTT. The variable domain in full, completed from reference TRBV11-2 and TRBJ1-1, reads EAGVAQSPRYKIIEKRQSVAFWCNPISGHATLYWYQQILGQGPKLLIQFQNNGVVDDSQLPKDRFSAERLKGVDSTLKIQPAKLEDSAVYLCASSLVGGPRNTEAFFGQGTRLTVV.

The chain recombines TRBV28 with TRBJ2-3, with D possibly being TRBD2 (6 bases). Germline V gene data show CDR1 as MDHEN and CDR2 as SYDVKM. The CDR3 runs 14 residues. V lost 8 bases to trimming and J lost 4 bases, with 16 bases between them. The CDR3 nucleotides read TGTGCCAGCGGCTTGGGAGGCGGCCCAGATACGCAGTATTTT. Translation gives CASGLGGGPDTQYF.

Many counts were recorded for this clonotype. The chain employs TRBV19 and TRBJ2-3; 12 bases match TRBD2. J was trimmed by 5 bases and V by 5 bases; bases with no gene match: 8. Germline CDR1 LNHDA, CDR2 SQIVND (reference sequence). This CDR3 region has 16 residues. CDR3 nucleotides: TGTGCCAGTAGTGTCACACTAGCGGGAGGCGGAGATACGCAGTATTTT. This codes for CASSVTLAGGGDTQYF.

The sample holds many counts of this clonotype. The rearrangement uses TRBV4-3 and TRBJ1-5, with D perhaps TRBD1 (5 bases). V dropped 0 bases and J dropped 4 bases, with 7 bases sitting between them. CDR1 LGHNA and CDR2 YSLEER come from the germline V gene. The CDR3 contains 14 residues. CDR3 sequence (DNA): TGCGCCAGCAGCCAAGAATGGGGGAATCAGCCCCAGCATTTT. Its protein is CASSQEWGNQPQHF.

This clonotype was seen more than once but under ten times. The chain joins TRBV29-1 to TRBJ1-1; D might be TRBD1 (5 bases). CDR1 is SQVTM and CDR2 is ANQGSEA in the germline V gene. V lost 6 bases and J 7 bases, leaving 12 bases between the germline ends. CDR3 size: 11 residues. CDR3 region: CSVGDGHEAFF. As DNA, the CDR3 is TGCAGCGTGGGGGACGGGCATGAAGCTTTCTTT. The full variable domain, completed using reference TRBV29-1 and TRBJ1-1, is SAVISQKPSRDICQRGTSLTIQCQVDSQVTMMFWYRQQPGQSLTLIATANQGSEATYESGFVIDKFPISRPNLTFSTLTVSNMSPEDSSIYLCSVGDGHEAFFGQGTRLTVV.

This clonotype was counted ten times or more. The chain recombines TRBV28 with TRBJ2-1; D is uncertain. V dropped 2 bases and J dropped 4 bases, with 6 bases sitting between them. CDR3 size: 13 residues. Germline CDR1 reads MDHEN; CDR2 reads SYDVKM. In DNA form, the CDR3 reads TGTGCCAGCAGTTTAGAGACATACAATGAGCAGTTCTTC. Amino acid sequence: CASSLETYNEQFF.

This chain connects TRBV19 to TRBJ2-7; no definite D call. Trimming removed 3 bases at V and 1 base at J, with 7 bases between. The CDR3 totals 13 residues. CDR1 is LNHDA and CDR2 is SQIVND in the germline V gene (reference sequence). The CDR3 nucleotides are TGTGCCAGTAGTATCCCCGGATCCTACGAGCAGTACTTC. Residues: CASSIPGSYEQYF.